The 21 T cell receptor beta chains below all came from one sample that was sequenced in a study of blood T cell repertoires in COVID-19 (TCRdb year 2020). Library preparation was by the immunoSEQ multiplex PCR assay. TCRdb obtained this table from immuneACCESS and retained in-frame rearrangements with V and J assigned. These tables miss some clones; where compared with another copy, unresolved V genes account for less than half of the shortfall, and the remainder is unexplained. The sample table contains fewer than 450,000 clones; only one count was recorded for about nine tenths of them. Around 0.6% of the sample lies in the top ten. The sequenced material came from PBMCs or T cells enriched from blood (not recorded which). These receptors originate from a man between 18 and 35 years old who had recovered from COVID-19.

The table lists this clone with a count of one. The chain couples TRBV6-5 to TRBJ1-1; 7 bases are a match to TRBD1. The CDR3 consists of 13 residues. Germline lookup yields CDR1 MNHEY and CDR2 SVGAGI. The J segment lost 7 bases and the V segment lost 6 bases, leaving 8 bases of the junction unmatched. The CDR3 protein is CASSPEYRGEAFF. DNA for the CDR3: TGTGCCAGCAGCCCAGAATACAGGGGTGAAGCTTTCTTT.

The chain has TRBV9 and TRBJ1-2; a weak D match, TRBD1 (5 bases). The V end lost 4 bases, the J end lost 3 bases, and 16 bases lay between the germline ends. Germline CDR1 and CDR2: SGDLS and YYNGEE. This CDR3 contains 15 residues. The CDR3 protein is CASSPRAGGDYGYTF. The CDR3 nucleotides read TGTGCCAGCAGCCCGAGGGCCGGAGGGGACTATGGCTACACCTTC.

The V gene is TRBV19, the J gene TRBJ2-2; D not certain. There are 15 residues in the CDR3. Germline V lookup: CDR1 LNHDA, CDR2 SQIVND (reference sequence). V lost 0 bases, J lost 2 bases, and 7 bases lay in between. The CDR3 DNA reads TGTGCCAGTAGTATAGAATCGAGAAACACCGGGGAGCTGTTTTTT. Its protein is CASSIESRNTGELFF.

This chain connects TRBV7-8 to TRBJ2-2, with 7 bases matching TRBD2. V shed 2 bases, J shed 5 bases, and the junction held 5 bases outside the gene matches. Germline-derived CDR1 and CDR2 are SGHVS and FQNEAQ. The CDR3 loop spans 15 amino acids. CDR3 in DNA: TGTGCCAGCAGCTTATCGGGAGGAAGAACCGGGGAGCTGTTTTTT. The encoded protein is CASSLSGGRTGELFF.

This clone was seen just once. The chain links TRBV29-1 to TRBJ2-3, with TRBD2 matching over 9 bases. Germline trimming cut 7 bases from V and 4 bases from J; bases unmatched to any gene: 9. There are 14 residues in the CDR3. In germline, CDR1 is SQVTM, CDR2 ANQGSEA. CDR3 nucleotide sequence: TGCAGCGCAAGCGGGAGGAGAGTTGCAGATACGCAGTATTTT. It encodes CSASGRRVADTQYF.

The chain uses TRBV11-3 and TRBJ1-6; the match to TRBD1 covers 8 bases. The length of the CDR3 is 16 residues. V trimming: 5 bases; J trimming: 7 bases; junction bases outside the gene matches: 10. The germline V gene has CDR1 SGHNT and CDR2 YENEEA. The CDR3 reads CASSTNRQGINSPLHF. The CDR3 coding sequence is TGTGCCAGCAGCACCAACCGACAGGGGATAAATTCACCCCTCCACTTT.

The chain couples TRBV4-1 to TRBJ2-4; 14 bases line up with TRBD2. Trimming removed 4 bases from V and 0 bases from J; junction bases left unmatched: 5. Germline CDR1 and CDR2: MGHRA and YSYEKL. CDR3 length: 18 amino acids. CDR3 residues: CASSPGLAGGLAKNIQYF. CDR3 DNA: TGCGCCAGCAGCCCCGGACTAGCGGGGGGTCTAGCCAAAAACATTCAGTACTTC.

This chain connects TRBV9 to TRBJ1-5, with a possible D match to TRBD1 (6 bases). This CDR3 comprises 14 residues. V gave up 3 bases and J gave up 7 bases, with 14 bases separating them. Per the germline V gene, CDR1 is SGDLS and CDR2 is YYNGEE. In DNA form, the CDR3 reads TGTGCCAGCAGCGAAGGACAGACTATCCAGCCCCAGCATTTT. Its protein product is CASSEGQTIQPQHF.

The chain joins TRBV2 to TRBJ2-6; D is ambiguous. Trimming removed 7 bases at V and 0 bases at J, with 13 bases between. The V gene's germline CDR1 is SNHLY and CDR2 FYNNEI. The length of the CDR3 is 16 residues. In nucleotides, the CDR3 is TGTGCCAGCACCCTCGGTGAAAACTCTGGGGCCAACGTCCTGACTTTC. The encoded protein is CASTLGENSGANVLTF.

The sample holds one count of this clone. This chain connects TRBV7-9 to TRBJ2-7; TRBD1 is a possible D gene (5 bases). The V and J ends lost 5 bases and 9 bases respectively, with 17 bases between them. Per the germline V gene, CDR1 is SEHNR and CDR2 is FQNEAQ (reference sequence). The CDR3 covers 13 residues. The CDR3 here is CASSLGRQGAQYF. The CDR3 nucleotides are TGTGCCAGCAGCCTCGGTCGGCAGGGCGCGCAGTACTTC.

J is TRBJ2-3 and V is TRBV7-9, with 9 bases matching TRBD2. Germline assignment: CDR1 SEHNR and CDR2 FQNEAQ (reference sequence). The junction had 9 bases not matched to a gene; V was cut back by 5 bases and J by 0 bases. This CDR3 contains 17 residues. The CDR3 protein is CASSTLLAGPSTDTQYF. The DNA of the CDR3 is TGTGCCAGCAGCACCTTACTAGCGGGCCCAAGCACAGATACGCAGTATTTT. Variable domain in full (rest from reference TRBV7-9 and TRBJ2-3): DTGVSQNPRHKITKRGQNVTFRCDPISEHNRLYWYRQTLGQGPEFLTYFQNEAQLEKSRLLSDRFSAERPKGSFSTLEIQRTEQGDSAMYLCASSTLLAGPSTDTQYFGPGTRLTVL.

The J gene is TRBJ1-3, the V gene TRBV7-9; TRBD1 matches 10 bases. CDR1 is SEHNR, CDR2 FQNEAQ, per germline (reference sequence). The CDR3 is made up of 14 amino acids. Trimming at V came to 5 bases and at J to 2 bases, leaving 0 bases not matched to a gene. CDR3: CASSGQGAGNTIYF. The CDR3 DNA reads as TGTGCCAGCAGCGGACAGGGGGCTGGAAACACCATATATTTT. Variable domain in full (rest from reference TRBV7-9 and TRBJ1-3): DTGVSQNPRHKITKRGQNVTFRCDPISEHNRLYWYRQTLGQGPEFLTYFQNEAQLEKSRLLSDRFSAERPKGSFSTLEIQRTEQGDSAMYLCASSGQGAGNTIYFGEGSWLTVV.

This chain joins TRBV9 and TRBJ1-1, with 8 positions matching TRBD1. Germline V CDR1 and CDR2: SGDLS, YYNGEE. This CDR3 has 14 residues. V shed 4 bases, J shed 10 bases, and the junction held 12 bases outside the gene matches. Here the CDR3 DNA reads TGTGCCAGCAGCTCCGACAGGGGACGCGGAGCAGCTTTCTTT. Translated: CASSSDRGRGAAFF.

The chain joins TRBV6-5 to TRBJ2-7; 11 bases are shared with TRBD1. The CDR3 is made up of 15 amino acids. The ends lost 6 bases at V and 2 bases at J; junction bases unmatched: 6. Germline CDR1 MNHEY, CDR2 SVGAGI. The CDR3 reads CASSRGTGGPYEQYF. CDR3 DNA sequence: TGTGCCAGCAGCCGCGGGACAGGGGGGCCCTACGAGCAGTACTTC.

This chain uses TRBV27 with TRBJ2-3; 7 nucleotides match TRBD2. The CDR3 contains 16 residues. V trimming: 1 base; J trimming: 5 bases; junction bases outside the gene matches: 9. Germline V gives CDR1 MNHEY, CDR2 SMNVEV (reference sequence). The CDR3 region has the DNA TGTGCCAGCAGTTTATTTCTCGCGGGAGCGATAGATACGCAGTATTTT. Protein: CASSLFLAGAIDTQYF.

The chain carries TRBV7-3 and TRBJ2-7; 11 nucleotides line up with TRBD1. CDR1 and CDR2 from the germline V gene are SGHTA and FQGTGA. CDR3 length equals 15 residues. V was pared by 4 bases and J by 6 bases, with 8 bases of the junction left unmatched. This CDR3 is CASSSGDRGLVEQYF. CDR3 in DNA: TGTGCCAGCAGCTCCGGGGACAGGGGGTTGGTCGAGCAGTACTTC.

The chain couples TRBV9 to TRBJ1-3, with D unresolved. V gave up 4 bases and J gave up 1 base, with 6 bases separating them. CDR3 size: 13 residues. Germline V gene sequence: CDR1 SGDLS, CDR2 YYNGEE. In nucleotides, the CDR3 is TGTGCCAGCAGCTCTATTTCTGGAAACACCATATATTTT. The encoded protein is CASSSISGNTIYF.

V usage is TRBV19 and J usage is TRBJ2-2, with D possibly matching TRBD1 (6 bases). Per the germline V gene, CDR1 is LNHDA and CDR2 is SQIVND (reference sequence). Trimming cost V 5 bases and J 6 bases, with 16 bases left between them. This CDR3 contains 15 residues. CDR3 sequence (DNA): TGTGCCAGTAGTCCCGAGGACAGTATGGCCGGGGAGCTGTTTTTT. Its protein is CASSPEDSMAGELFF.

This chain connects TRBV11-3 to TRBJ1-6; D call uncertain. V lost 2 bases and J lost 0, with 5 bases in between. Germline CDR1 is SGHNT and CDR2 is YENEEA. This CDR3 is 15 amino acids long. CDR3 in amino acids: CASSLIRSYNSPLHF. DNA of the CDR3: TGTGCCAGCAGCTTAATTCGCTCCTATAATTCACCCCTCCACTTT.

V is TRBV6-1 and J is TRBJ1-2; unclear D gene. Germline values: CDR1 MNHNS, CDR2 SASEGT. Trimming removed 2 bases from V and 9 bases from J, with 19 bases in between. The CDR3 extends over 15 amino acids. CDR3 bases: TGTGCCAGCAGTGAATCGGGAGGGAGGACCTTTAGCTACACCTTC. The encoded protein is CASSESGGRTFSYTF.

The genes are TRBV2 and TRBJ2-5; TRBD2 matches 9 bases. CDR3 size: 16 residues. CDR1 is SNHLY and CDR2 is FYNNEI in the germline V gene. Unmatched junction bases numbered 7, after V lost 0 bases and J lost 5 bases. The CDR3 coding sequence is TGTGCCAGCAGTGAAGCCCGGAGCGGGAGGTGGGAGACCCAGTACTTC. As protein: CASSEARSGRWETQYF.